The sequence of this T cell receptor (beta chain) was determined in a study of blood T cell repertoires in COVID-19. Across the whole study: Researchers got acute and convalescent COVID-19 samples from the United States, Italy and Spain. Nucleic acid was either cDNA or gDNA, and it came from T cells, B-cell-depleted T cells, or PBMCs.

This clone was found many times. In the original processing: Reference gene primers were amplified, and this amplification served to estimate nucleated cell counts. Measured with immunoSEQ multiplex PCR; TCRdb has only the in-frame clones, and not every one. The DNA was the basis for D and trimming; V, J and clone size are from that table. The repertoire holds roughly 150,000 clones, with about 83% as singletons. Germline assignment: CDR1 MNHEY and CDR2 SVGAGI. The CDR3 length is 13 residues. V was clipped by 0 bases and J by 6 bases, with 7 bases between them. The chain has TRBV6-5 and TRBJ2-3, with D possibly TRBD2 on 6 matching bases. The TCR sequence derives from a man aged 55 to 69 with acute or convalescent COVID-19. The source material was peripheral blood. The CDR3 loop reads CASSYSGRDTQYF. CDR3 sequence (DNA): TGTGCCAGCAGTTACTCGGGGAGGGATACGCAGTATTTT.